The 16 T cell receptor beta chains below all came from one sample that was sequenced in a study of T cell responses to AZD1222 COVID-19 vaccine. Sequencing used immunoSEQ multiplex PCR; TCRdb keeps in-frame clones, though not all of them. The sample records tens of thousands of clones, roughly 93% being singletons. This material consisted of peripheral blood, taken on day 0 of AZD1222 vaccination. The receptors come from an adult in good health.

The V gene is TRBV11-1, the J gene TRBJ1-6, with a weak D call TRBD1 (5 bases). There are 16 residues in the CDR3. V shed 6 bases and J shed 7 bases, with 19 bases lying between them. The germline V gene encodes CDR1 SGHAT and CDR2 FQDESV (reference sequence). CDR3 bases: TGTGCCAGCAGGCCGAGGCAGGGAGCAACGAATTCACCCCTCCACTTT. It translates to CASRPRQGATNSPLHF.

The rearrangement joins TRBV6-5 to TRBJ1-1; D unclear. CDR3 length equals 15 residues. CDR1 and CDR2 from the germline V gene are MNHEY and SVGAGI. V lost 0 bases and J 11 bases, leaving 19 bases between the germline ends. The CDR3 loop is CASSYSASDGAEAFF. CDR3 DNA: TGTGCCAGCAGTTACTCCGCGTCGGACGGAGCCGAGGCTTTCTTT.

The table lists this clone with a count of one. This chain connects TRBV7-9 to TRBJ1-2, with 9 bases aligning to TRBD1. The CDR3 sequence is 13 residues long. Germline CDR1 is SEHNR and CDR2 is FQNEAQ (reference sequence). Trimming cost V 3 bases and J 7 bases; bases outside gene matches: 3. The CDR3: CASSFNRGLGYTF. The CDR3 nucleotides are TGTGCCAGCAGCTTCAACAGGGGGCTTGGCTACACCTTC.

This chain links TRBV7-9 with TRBJ1-1, with D tentatively TRBD1 (5 bases). Germline V lookup: CDR1 SEHNR, CDR2 FQNEAQ (reference sequence). The V and J ends lost 5 bases and 1 base respectively, with 11 bases between them. The CDR3 loop spans 14 amino acids. CDR3 protein: CASSTTTENTEAFF. Written as DNA, the CDR3 is TGTGCCAGCAGCACGACGACAGAGAACACTGAAGCTTTCTTT.

This clone was observed a single time. The chain uses TRBV29-1 and TRBJ1-2; D is possibly TRBD1 (5 bases). The CDR3 runs to 14 residues. Trimming pared 7 bases from V and 4 bases from J, leaving 19 bases between. CDR1 and CDR2 from the germline V gene are SQVTM and ANQGSEA. The chain's CDR3 is CSATKTGGAYGYTF. The CDR3 region has the DNA TGCAGCGCTACCAAAACAGGAGGTGCCTATGGCTACACCTTC.

The CDR3 here is CASRRYGGSTEAFF. CDR3 in DNA: TGTGCCAGCAGACGTTACGGGGGTTCCACTGAAGCTTTCTTT. The chain employs TRBV6-5 and TRBJ1-1; D is perhaps TRBD1 (5 bases). V gave up 6 bases and J gave up 4 bases, with 15 bases separating them. The CDR3 has 14 amino acids. Looked up from germline, CDR1 is MNHEY and CDR2 is SVGAGI.

Turning to this clone: Other DNA sequences from this sample encode an identical CDR3 as well. This sequence joins TRBV7-2 and TRBJ1-2, with D unresolved. The V gene's germline CDR1 is SGHTA and CDR2 FQGNSA. The CDR3 has 13 amino acids. Trimming took 3 bases from V and 2 from J, leaving 7 bases between them. As DNA, the CDR3 is TGTGCCAGCAGCTTGGACGGGAACTATGGCTACACCTTC. Translated: CASSLDGNYGYTF. Complete variable domain (other parts from reference TRBV7-2 and TRBJ1-2): GAGVSQSPSNKVTEKGKDVELRCDPISGHTALYWYRQSLGQGLEFLIYFQGNSAPDKSGLPSDRFSAERTGGSVSTLTIQRTQQEDSAVYLCASSLDGNYGYTFGSGTRLTVV.

This chain connects TRBV20-1 to TRBJ2-7; D possibly uses TRBD1 or TRBD2 (5 bases each). Germline V gives CDR1 DFQATT, CDR2 SNEGSKA (reference sequence). The ends were cut back, 3 bases at V and 2 bases at J, with 14 bases in the middle. CDR3 length: 14 amino acids. The CDR3 DNA reads as TGCAGTGCTAGTCGGGGCCAGGGTCCCTACGAGCAGTACTTC. Its protein is CSASRGQGPYEQYF.

This chain links TRBV9 with TRBJ2-1; weak D call: TRBD2 (5 bases). The V gene lost 1 base and the J gene lost 1 base, with 6 bases spanning the gap. Looked up from germline, CDR1 is SGDLS and CDR2 is YYNGEE. This CDR3 contains 14 residues. The CDR3 DNA reads TGTGCCAGCAGCGTAAGCGGTTCCTACAATGAGCAGTTCTTC. Its translation is CASSVSGSYNEQFF.

The genes are TRBV7-9 and TRBJ1-3, with a tentative D call TRBD1 (6 bases). The ends were cut back, 5 bases at V and 9 bases at J, with 20 bases in the middle. Germline lookup yields CDR1 SEHNR and CDR2 FQNEAQ (reference sequence). This CDR3 contains 15 residues. The DNA for the CDR3 is TGTGCCAGCAGCCCCCGGACAGTAATCCAGGCCACCATATATTTT. This encodes CASSPRTVIQATIYF. Supplemented by reference TRBV7-9 and TRBJ1-3, the full variable domain reads DTGVSQNPRHKITKRGQNVTFRCDPISEHNRLYWYRQTLGQGPEFLTYFQNEAQLEKSRLLSDRFSAERPKGSFSTLEIQRTEQGDSAMYLCASSPRTVIQATIYFGEGSWLTVV.

This clone came up a few times. This chain links TRBV10-1 with TRBJ1-2; the match to TRBD1 covers 12 bases. This CDR3 spans 18 amino acids. V was pared by 0 bases and J by 3 bases, with 8 bases of the junction left unmatched. CDR1 is WNHNN and CDR2 is SYGVQD in the germline V gene (reference sequence). The CDR3 is CASSESTGQGARDYGYTF. CDR3 DNA: TGCGCCAGCAGTGAGTCGACGGGACAGGGGGCCAGGGACTATGGCTACACCTTC.

The chain employs TRBV18 and TRBJ1-2; 11 bases map to TRBD1. Germline lookup yields CDR1 KGHSH and CDR2 LQKENI. This CDR3 spans 16 amino acids. Germline trimming cut 5 bases from V and 2 bases from J; bases unmatched to any gene: 7. Here the CDR3 DNA reads TGTGCCAGCTCATCCGGGACAGGGGGAGAAAACTATGGCTACACCTTC. It codes for CASSSGTGGENYGYTF.

The chain carries TRBV25-1 and TRBJ1-6; D uncertain. The CDR3 has 14 residues. Per germline, CDR1 MGHDK and CDR2 SYGVNS. The V end lost 6 bases, the J end lost 13 bases, and 19 bases lay between the germline ends. The CDR3 bases are TGTGCCAGCAGCCTGGACGGGCTTTTTATGCCCCTCCACTTT. Amino acids: CASSLDGLFMPLHF.

The genes are TRBV19 and TRBJ1-2; tentative D call: TRBD1 (6 bases). Germline CDR1 and CDR2: LNHDA and SQIVND (reference sequence). This CDR3 has 16 residues. Trimming removed 5 bases from V and 4 bases from J, with 20 bases in between. CDR3 nucleotides: TGTGCCAGTAGTCCCCGACCCAGGACAGATTTCTATGGCTACACCTTC. Residues: CASSPRPRTDFYGYTF.

The J gene is TRBJ2-1, the V gene TRBV7-9, with 8 bases identical to TRBD2. The CDR3 spans 13 residues. V gave up 4 bases and J gave up 12 bases; unmatched junction bases: 8. The germline CDR1 and CDR2 sequences are SEHNR and FQNEAQ (reference sequence). The CDR3 is CASSSNRAGGQFF. The CDR3 DNA sequence: TGTGCCAGCAGCTCGAATAGGGCGGGGGGGCAGTTCTTC.

V and J are TRBV19 and TRBJ1-4, with unresolved D. From germline, CDR1 is LNHDA and CDR2 SQIVND (reference sequence). The CDR3 is 14 amino acids. V dropped 2 bases and J dropped 3 bases, with 7 bases sitting between them. The CDR3 protein is CASSISRANEKLFF. The CDR3 nucleotides are TGTGCCAGTAGTATATCTAGGGCTAATGAAAAACTGTTTTTT.